Sequencing of this TCR beta chain was carried out in a study of early T cells in non-severe SARS-CoV-2 infection. TCRdb independently ran MiXCR on the 5' RACE reads; one entry per CDR3 protein. The table lists under 85,000 distinct CDR3 sequences, under 15% of them singletons. CDR1 is SGHVS and CDR2 is FQNEAQ in the germline V gene. CDR3 length equals 14 residues. V lost 5 bases, J lost 8 bases, and 9 bases stayed unmatched. V gene TRBV7-8 combines with J gene TRBJ1-2; 9 bases agree with TRBD1. The sample taken for sequencing was whole blood. This receptor was identified in an adult who was a healthcare worker with PCR-confirmed SARS-CoV-2 infection or an uninfected control (not recorded which). DNA of the CDR3: TGTGCCAGCAGCCCACCGGGACAGGGAGGCGGCTACACCTTC. This gives the protein CASSPPGQGGGYTF.